What follows are 3 T cell receptor beta chains derived from one specimen sequenced in a study of cytomegalovirus exposure and HLA in healthy donors. Use of 60 Vbeta and 13 Jbeta primers characterized the PCR. Measured with immunoSEQ multiplex PCR; TCRdb has only the in-frame clones, and not every one. The sample records approximately 210,000 clones, around 87% being singletons. The sample was PBMCs. The receptors originated from a man aged 30-40 years in good health and CMV-seronegative.

The chain couples TRBV30 to TRBJ1-6; D possibly corresponds to TRBD1 (5 bases). V was trimmed by 3 bases and J by 7 bases, leaving 16 bases between them. CDR3 length equals 15 residues. Germline V gene lookup returns CDR1 GTSNPN and CDR2 SVGIG (reference sequence). CDR3 bases: TGTGCCTGGAGCGGGACGTTAGCGGCGAATTCACCCCTCCACTTT. It translates to CAWSGTLAANSPLHF. Full variable domain (outside the CDR3, taken from reference TRBV30 and TRBJ1-6): SQTIHQWPATLVQPVGSPLSLECTVEGTSNPNLYWYRQAAGRGLQLLFYSVGIGQISSEVPQNLSASRPQDRQFILSSKKLLLSDSGFYLCAWSGTLAANSPLHFGNGTRLTVT.

V usage is TRBV6-6 and J usage is TRBJ1-4; possibly TRBD1 for D (5 bases). V was pared by 10 bases and J by 6 bases, with 21 bases between. Germline CDR1 MNHNY, CDR2 SVGAGI (reference sequence). The CDR3 length is 15 residues. The CDR3 sequence: CATRGSRDYHEKLFF. The CDR3 DNA sequence: TGTGCCACCCGGGGAAGCCGGGACTATCATGAAAAACTGTTTTTT.

In regard to this clone: One junction end disagrees with the germline gene, perhaps due to a read error. V is TRBV5-5 and J is TRBJ1-1; 9 nucleotides align to TRBD1. The CDR3 length is 15 residues. Germline CDR1 reads SGHKS; CDR2 reads YYEKEE (reference sequence). CDR3 region: CVSSRTGTGLTEAFF. The DNA for the CDR3 is TGTGTCAGCAGCCGCACCGGGACAGGGTTGACTGAAGCTTTCTTT. The full variable domain, rest sourced from reference TRBV5-5 and TRBJ1-1, is DAGVTQSPTHLIKTRGQQVTLRCSPISGHKSVSWYQQVLGQGPQFIFQYYEKEERGRGNFPDRFSARQFPNYSSELNVNALLLGDSALYLCVSSRTGTGLTEAFFGQGTRLTVV.